This TCR beta chain was documented in a study of STAT5B mutations in CD4+ large granular lymphocyte leukemia. About the research overall: Among healthy controls, a particular HLA allele went with more CDR3 'QG' motifs.

Details on this clone: Its target is unknown.

General study points: 8/27 top patient clones versus 2/35 control clones were TRBV06-family. Main leukemic clonotypes were patient-specific, but roughly 26% appeared at low frequency elsewhere.

Assay: immunoSEQ multiplex PCR; the TCRdb copy retains only in-frame clones and omits some. The data show 31,000 or so clones, around three quarters seen once. J was trimmed by 7 bases and V by 5 bases; bases with no gene match: 6. Per germline, CDR1 SGHVS and CDR2 FNYEAQ. The CDR3 contains 14 residues. This rearrangement joins TRBV7-6 to TRBJ2-7; 12 nucleotides align to TRBD2. Sequenced sample: CD4+ T cells from blood buffy coats. This clonotype was sampled from a human donor in good health. Here the CDR3 reads CASSPQTSGSEQYF. CDR3 coding DNA: TGTGCCAGCAGCCCCCAGACTAGCGGGAGTGAGCAGTACTTC.